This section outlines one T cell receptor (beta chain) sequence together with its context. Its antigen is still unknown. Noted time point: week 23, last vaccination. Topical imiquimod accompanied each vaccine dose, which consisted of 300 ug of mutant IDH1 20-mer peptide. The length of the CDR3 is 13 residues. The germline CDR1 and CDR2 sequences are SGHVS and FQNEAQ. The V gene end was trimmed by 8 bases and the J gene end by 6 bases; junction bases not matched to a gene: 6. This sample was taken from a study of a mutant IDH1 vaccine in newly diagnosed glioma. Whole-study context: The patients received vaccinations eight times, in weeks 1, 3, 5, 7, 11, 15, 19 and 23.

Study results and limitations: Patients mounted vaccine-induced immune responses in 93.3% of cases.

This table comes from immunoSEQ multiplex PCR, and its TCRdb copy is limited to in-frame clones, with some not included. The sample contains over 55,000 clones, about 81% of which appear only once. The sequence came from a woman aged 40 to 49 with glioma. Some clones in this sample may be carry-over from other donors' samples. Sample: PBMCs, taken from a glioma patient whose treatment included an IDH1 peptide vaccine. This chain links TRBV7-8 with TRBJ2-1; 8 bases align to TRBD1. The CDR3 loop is CASGGQVGNEQFF. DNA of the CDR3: TGTGCCAGCGGGGGACAGGTCGGCAATGAGCAGTTCTTC.